The 11 T cell receptor beta chains given below trace back to one sample, sequenced in a study of T cells after yellow fever vaccination. From the 5' RACE reads, TCRdb called clonotypes with MiXCR, one entry per CDR3 protein. The data hold approximately 240,000 distinct CDR3 sequences, with approximately 3.8% observed a single time. The specimen was PBMCs, collected 15 days after the yellow fever booster vaccination. These receptors were taken from a man between 18 and 35 years old who received the YFV17D yellow fever vaccine.

This clonotype was picked up many times. The chain uses TRBV7-2 and TRBJ1-1; a possible D gene is TRBD1 (5 bases). Trimming shortened V by 1 base and J by 2 bases, and 14 bases separated the two germline ends. Per germline, CDR1 SGHTA and CDR2 FQGNSA. This CDR3 spans 16 amino acids. The CDR3 bases are TGTGCCAGCAGCTTAGGGAACCGGGGGTTCAACACTGAAGCTTTCTTT. Translating it yields CASSLGNRGFNTEAFF.

This clonotype was observed many times. DNA of the CDR3: TGTGCTAGTGGACGAGGGGTCGGCTTTAATCAGCCCCAGCATTTT. It translates to CASGRGVGFNQPQHF. The rearrangement links TRBV12-5 to TRBJ1-5; D is perhaps TRBD1 (5 bases). Germline lookup yields CDR1 LGHNT and CDR2 FRNRAP. This CDR3 contains 15 residues. V lost 6 bases and J lost 4, with 16 bases in between.

The table lists this clonotype with a few counts. This chain connects TRBV18 to TRBJ2-5, with D possibly TRBD2 on 6 matching bases. The V end lost 3 bases, the J end lost 3 bases, and 11 bases lay between the germline ends. The CDR3 loop spans 14 amino acids. Germline V CDR1 and CDR2: KGHSH, LQKENI. For the CDR3, the DNA is TGTGCCAGCTCACCCGGGACTTCCGAAGAGACCCAGTACTTC. The encoded protein is CASSPGTSEETQYF.

Ten or more counts support this clonotype. V usage is TRBV29-1 and J usage is TRBJ2-2, with D unresolved. Germline values: CDR1 SQVTM, CDR2 ANQGSEA. V was trimmed by 7 bases and J by 7 bases, leaving 10 bases between them. This CDR3 region has 11 residues. The CDR3 is CSAEYGGELFF. CDR3 sequence (DNA): TGCAGCGCGGAATATGGCGGGGAGCTGTTTTTT.

This clonotype was found many times. The J gene is TRBJ2-3, the V gene TRBV29-1, with 9 bases that match TRBD1. V gave up 1 base and J gave up 2 bases; unmatched junction bases: 1. Per germline, CDR1 SQVTM and CDR2 ANQGSEA. The CDR3 spans 14 residues. For the CDR3, the DNA is TGCAGCGTTGAAGGGGACAGGGCCACAGATACGCAGTATTTT. Amino acids: CSVEGDRATDTQYF.

In regard to this clonotype: Possible read error: a much larger clone is one base away. The chain couples TRBV28 to TRBJ2-5, with 10 positions matching TRBD2. The V and J ends lost 6 bases and 7 bases, in that order; junction bases with no gene match: 11. CDR1 is MDHEN and CDR2 is SYDVKM in the germline V gene. This CDR3 spans 15 amino acids. CDR3 nucleotides: TGTGCCAGCAGATTGCTAGCGGGGGTCTCCGGGACCCAGTACTTC. Encoded protein: CASRLLAGVSGTQYF.

This clonotype occurred many times. This chain links TRBV27 with TRBJ2-5, with TRBD2 matching 11 bases. Unmatched junction bases numbered 6, after V lost 5 bases and J lost 1 base. CDR1 and CDR2 from the germline V gene are MNHEY and SMNVEV (reference sequence). The CDR3 is made up of 16 amino acids. CDR3 bases: TGTGCCAGCAGTCCCATAGCGGGGGGGCCCCAAGAGACCCAGTACTTC. It codes for CASSPIAGGPQETQYF.

This clonotype appeared a few times. V usage is TRBV5-1 and J usage is TRBJ2-1, with 16 bases identical to TRBD2. Trimming at V came to 7 bases and at J to 7 bases, leaving 2 bases not matched to a gene. From germline, CDR1 is SGHRS and CDR2 YFSETQ. The length of the CDR3 is 14 residues. This chain's CDR3 is CASGTSGGANEQFF. The CDR3 DNA follows: TGCGCCAGCGGGACTAGCGGGGGGGCAAATGAGCAGTTCTTC.

This clonotype was counted at least ten times. This chain joins TRBV4-3 and TRBJ2-3, with 8 positions matching TRBD1. Trimming cost V 3 bases and J 0 bases; bases outside gene matches: 8. This CDR3 comprises 17 residues. CDR1 and CDR2 (germline): LGHNA, YSLEER. This chain's CDR3 is CASSQVIGQGSTDTQYF. The DNA of the CDR3 is TGCGCCAGCAGCCAGGTTATAGGACAGGGTAGCACAGATACGCAGTATTTT.

The table lists this clonotype with many counts. V gene TRBV4-2 combines with J gene TRBJ2-5; D gene uncertain. Per the germline V gene, CDR1 is LGHNA and CDR2 is YNFKEQ. Trimming took 0 bases from V and 4 from J, leaving 12 bases between them. This CDR3 is 15 amino acids long. The CDR3 region is CASSQDNYRGETQYF. The DNA for the CDR3 is TGTGCCAGCAGCCAAGATAACTACAGAGGAGAGACCCAGTACTTC.

This clonotype showed up many times. The rearrangement links TRBV4-1 to TRBJ2-7; D is possibly TRBD1 (5 bases). Germline V gene lookup returns CDR1 MGHRA and CDR2 YSYEKL. There are 16 residues in the CDR3. V was cut by 1 base and J by 0 bases, with 13 bases left in between. The CDR3 region has the DNA TGCGCCAGCAGCCAAGCGATTCAGGGCCACTCCTACGAGCAGTACTTC. This encodes CASSQAIQGHSYEQYF.